One sample yielded the 10 T cell receptor beta chains listed below, sequenced in a study of beta chain features in type 1 diabetes (dated by TCRdb to 2016 to 2018). The investigation overall reported the following: A moderate but significant shortening of TCRB CDR3 length was observed in type 1 diabetes patients in all four CD4+ subsets.

These receptors' targets are unknown. Libraries were prepared through the immunoSEQ multiplex PCR assay. The entire amount of isolated RNA was reverse transcribed using the High Capacity cDNA Reverse Transcription Kit, so the sequenced TCRB transcripts were expressed ones. In TCRdb, the immuneACCESS table is reduced to in-frame sequences with V and J assigned. These tables do not hold every clone; where another copy was compared, an unresolved V gene accounts for under half, and the others remain unexplained. The sample profile shows a few hundred thousand clones; around 10% of them were found once. Jointly, the top ten make up approximately 0.6% of the sample. The material sequenced was central memory CD4+ T cells from blood. All receptors derive from a man in his thirties or forties with type 1 diabetes.

This clone turned up a few times. J is TRBJ2-7 and V is TRBV25-1; either TRBD1 or TRBD2 may supply D (6 bases each). This CDR3 is built from 17 residues. CDR1 and CDR2 (germline): MGHDK, SYGVNS. V dropped 5 bases and J dropped 3 bases, with 23 bases sitting between them. CDR3 sequence reads: CASSPPWGAGKIYEQYF. The CDR3 nucleotides read TGTGCCAGCAGTCCTCCTTGGGGGGCAGGGAAAATCTACGAGCAGTACTTC.

This clone was counted at least ten times. The chain combines TRBV27 with TRBJ2-1, with TRBD2 identical over 10 bases. CDR1 is MNHEY and CDR2 is SMNVEV in the germline V gene (reference sequence). Trimming at V came to 6 bases and at J to 3 bases, leaving 5 bases not matched to a gene. The CDR3 runs to 15 residues. The CDR3 coding sequence is TGTGCCAGCAGACTAGCGGGACCTGACTACAATGAGCAGTTCTTC. Its translation: CASRLAGPDYNEQFF.

The V call is TRBV4-1, the J call TRBJ2-5; weak D call: TRBD2 (5 bases). The CDR3 spans 14 residues. V dropped 3 bases and J dropped 4 bases, with 12 bases sitting between them. Per the germline V gene, CDR1 is MGHRA and CDR2 is YSYEKL. The CDR3 spells CASSHFVGGETQYF. For the CDR3, the DNA is TGCGCCAGCAGCCACTTCGTAGGAGGAGAGACCCAGTACTTC.

The chain joins TRBV12-5 to TRBJ1-3; D is uncertain. Germline loops: CDR1 LGHNT, CDR2 FRNRAP. Trimming took 0 bases from V and 0 from J, leaving 9 bases between them. The CDR3 is 16 amino acids. CDR3 protein: CASGLVATPSGNTIYF. Here the CDR3 DNA reads TGTGCTAGTGGTTTGGTGGCGACCCCCTCTGGAAACACCATATATTTT.

The chain is built from TRBV18 and TRBJ1-2; D is unclear. Trimming cost V 2 bases and J 2 bases, with 12 bases left between them. Germline-derived CDR1 and CDR2 are KGHSH and LQKENI. The CDR3 is 15 residues long. In DNA form, the CDR3 reads TGTGCCAGCTCACCAGGGGTGTTAGGGAACTATGGCTACACCTTC. Translation: CASSPGVLGNYGYTF.

In its sample, this clone was seen a few times. V and J are TRBV4-1 and TRBJ2-7, with 8 bases lining up with TRBD1. There are 14 residues in the CDR3. Per the germline V gene, CDR1 is MGHRA and CDR2 is YSYEKL. Trimming cost V 5 bases and J 5 bases; bases outside gene matches: 8. This chain's CDR3 is CASSSRTGRDEQYF. CDR3 coding DNA: TGCGCCAGCAGCTCCCGGACAGGGCGCGACGAGCAGTACTTC.

The CDR3 DNA reads as TGTGCCAGCAGTACACTCGACAGCCTCTCCTACGAGCAGTACTTC. It translates to CASSTLDSLSYEQYF. The rearrangement joins TRBV2 to TRBJ2-7; the D gene is possibly TRBD1 (5 bases). The V gene's germline CDR1 is SNHLY and CDR2 FYNNEI. The CDR3 is 15 residues long. V lost 5 bases to trimming and J lost 0 bases, with 14 bases between them.

There are a few counts of this clone. The V and J genes are TRBV5-6 and TRBJ1-1; D not certain. Germline CDR1 SGHDT, CDR2 YYEEEE. The CDR3 sequence is 13 residues long. Trimming took off 0 bases at V and 2 bases at J, with 5 bases between the two ends. CDR3 in DNA: TGTGCCAGCAGCTTGGACTTAAACACTGAAGCTTTCTTT. It specifies CASSLDLNTEAFF.

This chain links TRBV5-4 with TRBJ1-2, with D possibly being TRBD1 (5 bases). The CDR3 is 15 residues long. CDR1 SGHNT and CDR2 YYREEE come from the germline V gene (reference sequence). V lost 4 bases and J lost 2, with 15 bases in between. Here the CDR3 DNA reads TGTGCCAGCAGCCAAGAATTGACAGCCAACTATGGCTACACCTTC. The encoded protein is CASSQELTANYGYTF.

This clone was counted a few times. The chain uses TRBV19 and TRBJ2-3, with 7 positions matching TRBD1. V shed 9 bases and J 4 bases; nucleotides not matched to a gene: 16. CDR1 and CDR2 (germline): LNHDA, SQIVND (reference sequence). This CDR3 is 16 amino acids long. CDR3 nucleotide sequence: TGTGCCAGCAAGGGACAGTTGAAACTTGAATCAGATACGCAGTATTTT. This sequence encodes CASKGQLKLESDTQYF.